This T cell receptor (beta chain) comes out of a study of shared clonotypes between healthy human individuals. The donor cohort consisted entirely of Caucasian adults residing in Nashville, Tennessee. The CDR3 spans 15 residues. The germline gives CDR1 SEHNR, CDR2 FQNEAQ (reference sequence). V lost 1 base, J lost 5 bases, and 14 bases lay in between. Evenly divided among several immunoSEQ plates was the genomic DNA of each subset. Roughly 200 ng DNA, tens of thousands of T cell genomes, went into each sorted-subset replicate PCR. The repertoire was sequenced with immunoSEQ multiplex PCR; TCRdb's copy has only in-frame clones and lacks some. Of under 2.5 million clones detected, under 95% appear once; the ten largest clones hold about 0.36%.

The receptor was derived from a man between 18 and 29 years old in good health. Some clones in this sample may be carry-over from other donors' samples. Sequenced material: naive CD4+ T cells from PBMCs. Sample subset: CD45RA+ positively selected. The gene calls are TRBV7-9 and TRBJ1-2, with a possible D match to TRBD1 (6 bases). The CDR3, as DNA: TGTGCCAGCAGCTTAGTTCAGGGGTCTCAATATGGCTACACCTTC. Translation: CASSLVQGSQYGYTF. The full variable domain, in which reference TRBV7-9 and TRBJ1-2 provide the parts outside the CDR3, is DTGVSQNPRHKITKRGQNVTFRCDPISEHNRLYWYRQTLGQGPEFLTYFQNEAQLEKSRLLSDRFSAERPKGSFSTLEIQRTEQGDSAMYLCASSLVQGSQYGYTFGSGTRLTVV.